This entry lists 4 T cell receptor beta chains sequenced from one sample in a study of blood T cell repertoires in COVID-19. Profiled with immunoSEQ multiplex PCR; TCRdb holds only in-frame clones, not every one. The sample has 200,000 to 250,000 clones, about 90% seen once. The sequenced sample was peripheral blood. These receptors were taken from a man aged 30 to 39 with COVID-19, enrolled during active disease.

The rearrangement uses TRBV19 and TRBJ2-3; the D is unclear. V lost 6 bases and J 3 bases, leaving 13 bases between the germline ends. The CDR3 is 14 residues long. The germline V gene encodes CDR1 LNHDA and CDR2 SQIVND (reference sequence). CDR3 DNA: TGTGCCAGTAGAATGGGCAGGCCAACAGATACGCAGTATTTT. Translation gives CASRMGRPTDTQYF.

The chain uses TRBV4-3 and TRBJ2-1, with 8 bases identical to TRBD2. The trim removed 4 bases at V and 4 bases at J, leaving 6 bases unmatched. Germline CDR1 LGHNA, CDR2 YSLEER. The CDR3 is 15 amino acids. The CDR3 region has the DNA TGCGCCAGCAGCCGTGGGCTAGCGGGTTACAATGAGCAGTTCTTC. This gives the protein CASSRGLAGYNEQFF.

The chain is built from TRBV10-3 and TRBJ2-7; D is possibly TRBD2 (5 bases). Germline-derived CDR1 and CDR2 are ENHRY and SYGVKD. The ends were cut back, 6 bases at V and 5 bases at J, with 20 bases in the middle. This CDR3 is built from 15 residues. This CDR3 reads CAIRIAPEGSDEQYF. As DNA, the CDR3 is TGTGCCATCAGGATAGCGCCAGAGGGTAGCGACGAGCAGTACTTC.

V and J are TRBV29-1 and TRBJ2-1; perhaps TRBD1 as D (7 bases). The CDR3 loop spans 20 amino acids. Germline values: CDR1 SQVTM, CDR2 ANQGSEA. V lost 0 bases and J 0 bases, leaving 24 bases between the germline ends. This CDR3 is CSVEDLEGAEEGSSYNEQFF. The CDR3 DNA sequence: TGCAGCGTTGAAGATCTGGAGGGGGCGGAGGAGGGAAGCTCCTACAATGAGCAGTTCTTC.